Below are 31 T cell receptor beta chains sequenced from a single sample in a study of OX40 agonist ivuxolimab in advanced cancers. The protocol was immunoSEQ multiplex PCR, while the TCRdb copy is restricted to in-frame clones and leaves out a portion. The sample shows more than 15,000 clones, about four fifths of them seen only once. Specimen: CD4+ or CD8+ T cells sorted from blood, collected in a trial of the OX40 agonist ivuxolimab. These receptors were collected from an adult with an advanced solid tumor such as melanoma, head and neck, liver or kidney cancer.

This clone has only a few counts. The genes are TRBV6-1 and TRBJ1-4, with 9 bases that match TRBD1. CDR1 is MNHNS and CDR2 is SASEGT in the germline V gene. The J segment lost 8 bases and the V segment lost 0 bases, leaving 7 bases of the junction unmatched. This CDR3 spans 16 amino acids. In DNA form, the CDR3 reads TGTGCCAGCAGTGAAGCGCGGGGACAGGGTGACGAAAAACTGTTTTTT. This encodes CASSEARGQGDEKLFF.

To note about this clone: The junction shows a germline mismatch at one end, possibly a read error. CDR3 DNA sequence: TGTGCCAGCAGCGATACTGGGAACACCATATATTTT. Its protein is CASSDTGNTIYF. The V and J genes are TRBV9 and TRBJ1-3; D unresolved. The CDR3 sequence is 12 residues long. Germline CDR1 SGDLS, CDR2 YYNGEE.

The chain employs TRBV7-3 and TRBJ1-6; D is possibly TRBD1 (5 bases). Germline CDR1 and CDR2: SGHTA and FQGTGA. This CDR3 spans 15 amino acids. V dropped 4 bases and J dropped 9 bases, with 16 bases sitting between them. The CDR3 DNA follows: TGTGCCAGCAGCTCGACCGGGGGGAGACGTTCACCCCTCCACTTT. Residues: CASSSTGGRRSPLHF. Complete variable domain (other parts from reference TRBV7-3 and TRBJ1-6): GAGVSQTPSNKVTEKGKYVELRCDPISGHTALYWYRQSLGQGPEFLIYFQGTGAADDSGLPNDRFFAVRPEGSVSTLKIQRTERGDSAVYLCASSSTGGRRSPLHFGNGTRLTVT.

This chain joins TRBV14 and TRBJ2-5; 7 bases agree with TRBD2. The CDR3 loop spans 16 amino acids. CDR1 is SGHDN, CDR2 FVKESK, per germline. The V segment lost 2 bases and the J segment 5 bases; nucleotides outside the gene matches: 11. Here the CDR3 reads CASSQPRLAQRETQYF. The CDR3 coding sequence is TGTGCCAGCAGCCAACCGCGACTAGCTCAAAGGGAGACCCAGTACTTC.

In its sample, this clone was seen once. The J gene is TRBJ2-2, the V gene TRBV7-9; D is uncertain. CDR1 and CDR2 from the germline V gene are SEHNR and FQNEAQ (reference sequence). V shed 5 bases and J shed 4 bases, with 11 bases lying between them. The CDR3 is 14 residues long. CDR3 nucleotide sequence: TGTGCCAGCAGCACGGACCTTCGCACCGGGGAGCTGTTTTTT. Residues: CASSTDLRTGELFF.

The chain employs TRBV7-9 and TRBJ1-2; TRBD1 aligns across 9 bases. This CDR3 is 14 amino acids long. V shed 4 bases, J shed 7 bases, and the junction held 7 bases outside the gene matches. Germline-derived CDR1 and CDR2 are SEHNR and FQNEAQ (reference sequence). The CDR3, as DNA: TGTGCCAGCAGCTCACCCGGGACAGGGCCTGGCTACACCTTC. This encodes CASSSPGTGPGYTF.

This chain uses TRBV7-2 with TRBJ2-1; a weak D match, TRBD2 (6 bases). The germline V and J ends were trimmed by 0 bases and 4 bases, with 7 bases remaining between them. The CDR3 is made up of 14 amino acids. CDR1 SGHTA and CDR2 FQGNSA come from the germline V gene. CDR3 nucleotide sequence: TGTGCCAGCAGCTTAGCGGCGGGGTACAATGAGCAGTTCTTC. Translated: CASSLAAGYNEQFF.

This clone was counted between two and nine times. This sequence joins TRBV28 and TRBJ2-2; 12 bases line up with TRBD2. The germline V gene has CDR1 MDHEN and CDR2 SYDVKM. CDR3 length equals 23 residues. V dropped 1 base and J dropped 4; count of bases not matched to a gene: 22. CDR3 nucleotides: TGTGCCAGCAGTTTATTCTTTGACCCGGCCGTAGGACTAGCGGGATCGGGCACCGGGGAGCTGTTTTTT. Protein product: CASSLFFDPAVGLAGSGTGELFF.

The chain employs TRBV5-4 and TRBJ1-1; the D is unclear. Germline CDR1 reads SGHNT; CDR2 reads YYREEE (reference sequence). There are 14 residues in the CDR3. V dropped 2 bases and J dropped 2 bases, with 10 bases sitting between them. The CDR3 protein is CASSFGVENTEAFF. The CDR3 region has the DNA TGTGCCAGCAGCTTTGGCGTCGAAAACACTGAAGCTTTCTTT.

V and J are TRBV5-1 and TRBJ2-1; D unclear. The germline V gene has CDR1 SGHRS and CDR2 YFSETQ. The CDR3 length is 12 residues. With 2 bases removed from V and 7 bases from J, the gap between germline ends came to 7 bases. For the CDR3, the DNA is TGCGCCAGCAGCTTTAGATTGAATGAGCAGTTCTTC. Residues: CASSFRLNEQFF. Based on the CDR3 plus reference TRBV5-1 and TRBJ2-1, the full variable domain is KAGVTQTPRYLIKTRGQQVTLSCSPISGHRSVSWYQQTPGQGLQFLFEYFSETQRNKGNFPGRFSGRQFSNSRSEMNVSTLELGDSALYLCASSFRLNEQFFGPGTRLTVL.

This chain links TRBV5-8 with TRBJ1-5; 9 bases line up with TRBD1. Germline V gene lookup returns CDR1 SGHTS and CDR2 YDEGEE. This CDR3 is 17 amino acids long. V gave up 2 bases and J gave up 6 bases; unmatched junction bases: 12. The CDR3 sequence is CASSLGTGQGSSQPQHF. The CDR3 nucleotides read TGTGCCAGCAGCTTAGGGACGGGACAGGGTTCCAGTCAGCCCCAGCATTTT.

V gene TRBV9 combines with J gene TRBJ2-7, with TRBD1 matching 7 bases. V shed 4 bases and J 0 bases; nucleotides not matched to a gene: 7. Germline V lookup: CDR1 SGDLS, CDR2 YYNGEE. The CDR3 spans 15 residues. The CDR3 DNA reads as TGTGCCAGCAGCTTAGGACAGGCCGCCTCCTACGAGCAGTACTTC. Encoded protein: CASSLGQAASYEQYF. The whole variable domain, remainder taken from reference TRBV9 and TRBJ2-7, is DSGVTQTPKHLITATGQRVTLRCSPRSGDLSVYWYQQSLDQGLQFLIQYYNGEERAKGNILERFSAQQFPDLHSELNLSSLELGDSALYFCASSLGQAASYEQYFGPGTRLTVT.

This chain connects TRBV4-3 to TRBJ2-1, with 12 bases lining up with TRBD2. Trimming cost V 1 base and J 6 bases; bases outside gene matches: 13. The germline CDR1 and CDR2 sequences are LGHNA and YSLEER. CDR3 size: 19 residues. The CDR3 here is CASSQGLRLAGEKGNEQFF. For the CDR3, the DNA is TGCGCCAGCAGCCAAGGTTTGAGACTAGCGGGAGAGAAGGGCAATGAGCAGTTCTTC.

This clone was seen only once. V is TRBV4-1 and J is TRBJ2-7; no clear D. Germline CDR1 is MGHRA and CDR2 is YSYEKL. V was cut by 4 bases and J by 7 bases, with 17 bases left in between. This CDR3 contains 14 residues. In DNA form, the CDR3 reads TGCGCCAGCAGCCCCCGGGCAGCCGGCTTAGAGCAGTACTTC. It specifies CASSPRAAGLEQYF.

This chain connects TRBV4-1 to TRBJ1-5, with TRBD1 identical over 10 bases. This CDR3 spans 15 amino acids. Unmatched junction bases numbered 8, after V lost 5 bases and J lost 7 bases. Germline V gene sequence: CDR1 MGHRA, CDR2 YSYEKL. CDR3 DNA sequence: TGCGCCAGCAGCTGGGGACAGGGGACGCGGCAGCCCCAGCATTTT. Protein product: CASSWGQGTRQPQHF.

V gene TRBV5-1 combines with J gene TRBJ2-1; TRBD2 matches 7 bases. The CDR3 has 17 amino acids. CDR1 is SGHRS and CDR2 is YFSETQ in the germline V gene. With 0 bases clipped from V and 0 bases from J, the junction kept 6 bases outside the gene matches. CDR3 residues: CASSLARRGSSYNEQFF. The CDR3 DNA sequence: TGCGCCAGCAGCTTGGCTCGGCGGGGGAGCTCCTACAATGAGCAGTTCTTC.

This chain joins TRBV4-3 and TRBJ2-3; 9 nucleotides line up with TRBD1. V lost 4 bases, J lost 3 bases, and 5 bases stayed unmatched. Germline assignment: CDR1 LGHNA and CDR2 YSLEER. This CDR3 spans 15 amino acids. The CDR3 bases are TGCGCCAGCAGCCCTCGGGACAGGGTAACAGATACGCAGTATTTT. Amino acids: CASSPRDRVTDTQYF.

This clone has a single count. The chain recombines TRBV7-9 with TRBJ2-7; D unclear. Germline CDR1 reads SEHNR; CDR2 reads FQNEAQ (reference sequence). With 1 base removed from V and 2 bases from J, the gap between germline ends came to 9 bases. The CDR3 contains 14 residues. CDR3 nucleotides: TGTGCCAGCAGCTTAGACCCAGCCCCCTACGAGCAGTACTTC. Protein product: CASSLDPAPYEQYF.

The rearrangement uses TRBV15 and TRBJ1-5; 9 nucleotides line up with TRBD1. With 1 base clipped from V and 6 bases from J, the junction kept 4 bases outside the gene matches. CDR3 length: 15 residues. CDR1 and CDR2 (germline): LNHNV, YYDKDF (reference sequence). The DNA of the CDR3 is TGTGCCACCAGCAGAGCCACAGGGGGCGGTCAGCCCCAGCATTTT. Protein sequence: CATSRATGGGQPQHF.

The V call is TRBV6-1, the J call TRBJ1-2; 7 bases are a match to TRBD1. The CDR3 totals 15 residues. V lost 6 bases to trimming and J lost 4 bases; unmatched junction nucleotides: 11. Germline CDR1 reads MNHNS; CDR2 reads SASEGT. The CDR3 here is CASRETGILTYGYTF. The CDR3 DNA sequence: TGTGCCAGCAGAGAGACAGGGATCCTTACCTATGGCTACACCTTC.

There are a few counts of this clone. V and J are TRBV11-2 and TRBJ2-7, with D uncertain. Germline values: CDR1 SGHAT, CDR2 FQNNGV. This CDR3 region has 13 residues. With 5 bases removed from V and 2 bases from J, the gap between germline ends came to 10 bases. The CDR3 region is CASSPVGTYEQYF. The DNA for the CDR3 is TGTGCCAGCAGCCCGGTTGGGACCTACGAGCAGTACTTC.

The gene calls are TRBV6-5 and TRBJ1-2; D not certain. CDR1 is MNHEY, CDR2 SVGAGI, per germline. CDR3 length: 14 amino acids. V lost 7 bases, J lost 7 bases, and 19 bases lay in between. The CDR3 region is CASTVWGAEVGYTF. In nucleotides, the CDR3 is TGTGCCAGCACCGTGTGGGGAGCGGAGGTTGGCTACACCTTC.

This clone was recorded only once. The genes are TRBV27 and TRBJ2-1, with 7 bases matching TRBD1. Germline lookup yields CDR1 MNHEY and CDR2 SMNVEV (reference sequence). J lost 3 bases, V lost 5 bases, and 10 bases had no gene match. This CDR3 comprises 16 residues. CDR3 sequence reads: CASSIRAGGYYNEQFF. The CDR3, as DNA: TGTGCCAGCAGTATACGGGCAGGGGGTTACTACAATGAGCAGTTCTTC.

The rearrangement joins TRBV5-1 to TRBJ1-1; D is undetermined. The V end lost 2 bases, the J end lost 7 bases, and 3 bases lay between the germline ends. Germline V lookup: CDR1 SGHRS, CDR2 YFSETQ. This CDR3 is 10 amino acids long. CDR3 DNA: TGCGCCAGCAGCTTCGTTGAAGCTTTCTTT. Amino acids: CASSFVEAFF.

The chain is built from TRBV9 and TRBJ2-5, with D possibly TRBD2 on 7 matching bases. The CDR3 consists of 18 residues. With 0 bases removed from V and 3 bases from J, the gap between germline ends came to 21 bases. Germline V gene data show CDR1 as SGDLS and CDR2 as YYNGEE. CDR3 sequence (DNA): TGTGCCAGCAGCGTAGACCCCGCGGGGAGGGGGGGAAAAGAGACCCAGTACTTC. This gives the protein CASSVDPAGRGGKETQYF.

The chain couples TRBV4-3 to TRBJ2-5; no firm D call. The tail of the sequence fits TRBJ2-7 better, so the J call may be wrong. Looked up from germline, CDR1 is LGHNA and CDR2 is YSLEER. The CDR3 is 14 amino acids. The CDR3 DNA reads as TGCGCCAGCAGCCAAGCGAGGCAGGCCTACGAGCAGTACTTC. Translating gives CASSQARQAYEQYF.

The chain is built from TRBV7-2 and TRBJ2-7; 12 bases match TRBD1. Trimming took 1 base from V and 9 from J; bases not matched to a gene: 10. This CDR3 is 16 amino acids long. Germline CDR1 reads SGHTA; CDR2 reads FQGNSA. This CDR3 reads CASSLGFIGTGGVQYF. As DNA, the CDR3 is TGTGCCAGCAGCTTAGGTTTTATTGGGACAGGGGGCGTGCAGTACTTC.

This rearrangement joins TRBV7-9 to TRBJ2-1, with D perhaps being TRBD1 or TRBD2 (6 bases each). The V end was cut by 4 bases, the J end by 0 bases, with 10 bases between. CDR1 and CDR2 (germline): SEHNR, FQNEAQ (reference sequence). CDR3 length equals 15 residues. The CDR3 protein is CASSWGASSYNEQFF. The DNA of the CDR3 is TGTGCCAGCAGCTGGGGGGCAAGCTCCTACAATGAGCAGTTCTTC.

The chain combines TRBV6-5 with TRBJ2-1; 9 bases line up with TRBD2. V dropped 2 bases and J dropped 8; count of bases not matched to a gene: 10. This CDR3 is 16 amino acids long. Germline lookup yields CDR1 MNHEY and CDR2 SVGAGI. The DNA for the CDR3 is TGTGCCAGCAGTTACACCCCAGCGGGGGGTAGCTATGAGCAGTTCTTC. This sequence encodes CASSYTPAGGSYEQFF.

A few counts support this clone. The V call is TRBV5-6, the J call TRBJ1-4; 7 nucleotides match TRBD1. Germline V CDR1 and CDR2: SGHDT, YYEEEE. This CDR3 has 19 residues. The junction had 11 bases not matched to a gene; V was cut back by 0 bases and J by 0 bases. The CDR3 DNA reads as TGTGCCAGCAGCTTGGTCAGAGACAGGGCGATGGCAACTAATGAAAAACTGTTTTTT. It specifies CASSLVRDRAMATNEKLFF. Using reference TRBV5-6 and TRBJ1-4 for the parts outside the CDR3, the full variable domain is DAGVTQSPTHLIKTRGQQVTLRCSPKSGHDTVSWYQQALGQGPQFIFQYYEEEERQRGNFPDRFSGHQFPNYSSELNVNALLLGDSALYLCASSLVRDRAMATNEKLFFGSGTQLSVL.

J is TRBJ2-7 and V is TRBV5-1, with no clear D. Germline CDR1 reads SGHRS; CDR2 reads YFSETQ. This CDR3 region has 14 residues. V was pared by 2 bases and J by 0 bases, with 9 bases between. The CDR3 spells CASSFPGNSYEQYF. DNA for the CDR3: TGCGCCAGCAGCTTCCCGGGCAACTCCTACGAGCAGTACTTC.